This T cell receptor beta chain was profiled in a study of Graves' ophthalmopathy and Graves' hyperthyroidism. Findings of the study overall: Ophthalmopathy progression prediction by the model yielded a sensitivity of approximately 68% and a specificity of 72.22%.

Amplified TCR beta CDR3 regions were obtained using RNA transcripts as template. Scientists carried out first-round RT-PCR using HTBI primers and then a second-round multiplex PCR. TCRdb used MiXCR to reprocess the multiplex PCR reads, holding one entry per CDR3 protein. The sample yields 560,000 or so distinct CDR3 sequences, 35% to 40% seen once. From germline, CDR1 is LNHDA and CDR2 SQIVND (reference sequence). The CDR3 sequence is 15 residues long. The table lists this clonotype with a few counts. What it binds is not known. This sequence originates from an adult man with Graves' hyperthyroidism. This sequence joins TRBV19 and TRBJ1-5; TRBD1 agrees at 9 bases. The sample was peripheral blood or thyroid tissue (not recorded which). CDR3 nucleotide sequence: TGTGCAGTTGACCCGACAGGGGGGGACAATCAGCCCCAGCATTTT. Translated, it gives CAVDPTGGDNQPQHF.